This is a list of T cell receptor beta chains from one sample in a study of T cell responses to AZD1222 COVID-19 vaccine. Only in-frame clones appear in the TCRdb table, and some are missing; sequencing was by immunoSEQ multiplex PCR. The sample holds roughly 100,000 clones, 88% seen once. Specimen: peripheral blood, collected on day 0 of AZD1222 vaccination. The receptors shown here come from an adult in good health. Both conserved end residues are part of each CDR3.

TRBJ2-7 TRBV7-6 CASSPLELGEQYF
TRBJ2-7 TRBV5-1 CASRMQASSYEQYF
TRBJ2-2 TRBV6-5 CASSYGPGTNTGELFF
TRBJ2-2 TRBV7-3 CASSSRERWLAGTGELFF
TRBJ2-3 TRBV30 CAWSTAQLARGAPSTDTQYF
TRBJ1-2 TRBV15 CATRDRANDNYGYTF
TRBJ1-2 TRBV7-6 CASSPRSGGGYGYTF
TRBJ2-7 TRBV2 CASTFSGSSYEQYF
TRBJ2-1 TRBV11-1 CASSLGPWNEQFF
TRBJ2-1 TRBV11-3 CASSLSEHEQFF
TRBJ2-1 TRBV19 CASTRGALYNEQFF
TRBJ2-1 TRBV20-1 CSALWNEQFF
TRBJ2-3 TRBV5-1 CASSLATSGKTDTQYF
TRBJ2-7 TRBV12-3/TRBV12-4 CASSLAGSYEQYF
TRBJ2-5 TRBV19 CASSIWGSETQYF
TRBJ2-3 TRBV5-1 CASSLPTGTIDTQYF
TRBJ2-2 TRBV7-7 CASSPSGRGNTGELFF
TRBJ2-5 TRBV2 CASRRDATGRRETQYF
TRBJ1-2 TRBV6-5 CASSYSRGRGYTF
TRBJ2-1 TRBV5-1 CASSFSLATYNEQFF
TRBJ1-2 TRBV25-1 CASSFSSASYGYTF
TRBJ1-5 TRBV30 CAWSLGGYSNQPQHF
TRBJ2-2 TRBV9 CASSVESLAGIGELFF
TRBJ2-7 TRBV30 CAWSDSSYEQYF
TRBJ2-7 TRBV24-1 CATSDLVDEQYF
TRBJ2-7 TRBV12-3/TRBV12-4 CASTVGDYEQYF
TRBJ1-1 TRBV10-3 CATGTAMNTEAFF
TRBJ2-1 TRBV4-2 CASSPGLAGSPNHEQFF
TRBJ1-5 TRBV12-3/TRBV12-4 CASSPDREQPQHF
TRBJ2-1 TRBV13 CASSLQPPLAGADNEQFF
TRBJ2-2 TRBV5-4 CASSLPDRGHTGELFF
TRBJ2-7 TRBV6-2/TRBV6-3 CASSQTEASPVGQYF
TRBJ2-1 TRBV9 CASSVEDFGGDEQFF
TRBJ1-1 TRBV18 CASSPELTDNTEAFF
TRBJ2-5 TRBV28 CASSRQLQETQYF
TRBJ1-2 TRBV25-1 CASSEPRDPYGYTF